The entry below describes one TCR beta chain. The target antigen is unknown. The sample is drawn from a study of Tregs in tolerant kidney transplant recipients. General study results and limits: The most relevant donor-specific Treg TCRbeta repertoire apparently came from expansion with activated donor B cells. Findings come from small patient numbers and require larger validation.

CD4+CD25+CD127- Tregs, CD4+CD25- non-Tregs, CD4 and CD8 cells were sorted. The method was immunoSEQ multiplex PCR; TCRdb's version includes in-frame clones alone and lacks a portion of them. The table has about 240,000 clones, approximately 83% seen once. The specimen was CD4+ T cells from blood. The TCR originated in a human donor in good health.

CDR3: CATSIKQGRTEAFF. The CDR3 coding sequence is TGTGCCACCAGCATCAAGCAGGGAAGGACTGAAGCTTTCTTT. The V gene is TRBV15, the J gene TRBJ1-1; a weak D match, TRBD1 (5 bases). The CDR3 sequence is 14 residues long. Germline CDR1 and CDR2: LNHNV and YYDKDF (reference sequence). Trimming removed 4 bases from V and 5 bases from J, with 14 bases in between.